A selection of T cell receptor beta chains follows, all from one sample in a study of blood T cell repertoires in COVID-19. Only in-frame clones appear in the TCRdb table, and some are missing; sequencing was by immunoSEQ multiplex PCR. The sample lists fewer than 150,000 clones, 75% to 90% occurring once. Source material: peripheral blood. Receptor source: a human donor in a cohort sampled during active COVID-19. The CDR3 runs from the conserved cysteine through the conserved F or W. D genes are given only for firm matches. Rows give clone size only sometimes, using once, few, many, or a class for an expanded clone.

CDR3aa | CDR3nt | v_gene | len | d_gene | abundance | j_gene
CASSYSTASVAGTQYF | TGTGCCAGCAGTTACTCGACTGCTAGCGTAGCAGGGACCCAGTACTTC | TRBV6-5 | 16 | NA | NA | TRBJ2-5
CASSQDQLGGSGELFF | TGCGCCAGCAGCCAAGATCAGTTAGGAGGTTCCGGGGAGCTGTTTTTT | TRBV4-3 | 16 | NA | NA | TRBJ2-2
CASSEAGRNGYTF | TGTGCCAGCAGTGAAGCAGGGAGGAATGGCTACACCTTC | TRBV6-1 | 13 | NA | NA | TRBJ1-2
CASSLVGEAGNTIYF | TGTGCCAGCAGCTTGGTAGGGGAGGCTGGAAACACCATATATTTT | TRBV5-7 | 15 | NA | NA | TRBJ1-3
CATSDHTDQETQYF | TGTGCCACCAGTGATCATACGGACCAAGAGACCCAGTACTTC | TRBV24-1 | 14 | NA | NA | TRBJ2-5
CASSLLYQETQYF | TGTGCCAGCAGCTTACTCTACCAAGAGACCCAGTACTTC | TRBV7-2 | 13 | NA | NA | TRBJ2-5
CASRQDRGGADTQYF | TGTGCCAGCAGGCAAGACAGGGGAGGGGCAGATACGCAGTATTTT | TRBV7-2 | 15 | NA | NA | TRBJ2-3
CASSIGTANYGYTF | TGTGCCAGTAGTATCGGGACAGCGAACTATGGCTACACCTTC | TRBV19 | 14 | TRBD1 | NA | TRBJ1-2
CASSPRDRGYNEQFF | TGTGCCAGCAGCCCGAGGGACAGGGGTTACAATGAGCAGTTCTTC | TRBV11-3 | 15 | TRBD1 | NA | TRBJ2-1
CASRSGQLYGYTF | TGTGCCAGCAGATCAGGACAGCTCTATGGCTACACCTTC | TRBV6-5 | 13 | NA | NA | TRBJ1-2
CASSPSGGNTEAFF | TGCGCCAGCAGCCCTTCGGGGGGGAACACTGAAGCTTTCTTT | TRBV5-1 | 14 | NA | NA | TRBJ1-1
CASSHRGRAFF | TGCGCCAGCAGCCATAGGGGGAGAGCTTTCTTT | TRBV4-1 | 11 | NA | few | TRBJ1-1
CASSVRGQGLNGGGYTF | TGTGCCAGCAGTGTTCGGGGACAGGGGCTCAATGGCGGCGGCTACACCTTC | TRBV6-1 | 17 | TRBD1 | NA | TRBJ1-2
CASRAGAFGEQFF | TGTGCCAGCCGGGCGGGGGCCTTCGGGGAGCAGTTCTTC | TRBV6-4 | 13 | NA | NA | TRBJ2-1
CASSLRGTSGGEAKNIQYF | TGTGCCAGCAGTCTTCGCGGGACTAGCGGGGGGGAAGCCAAAAACATTCAGTACTTC | TRBV27 | 19 | TRBD2 | NA | TRBJ2-4
CASSPAPGLAGSHEQYF | TGTGCCAGCAGTCCCGCTCCGGGACTAGCGGGGTCACACGAGCAGTACTTC | TRBV6-2/TRBV6-3 | 17 | TRBD2 | NA | TRBJ2-7
CASNRLAGSTDTQYF | TGTGCCAGCAACCGACTAGCGGGGAGCACAGATACGCAGTATTTT | TRBV6-5 | 15 | TRBD2 | many | TRBJ2-3
CASSPSGGSGNTIYF | TGTGCCAGTAGTCCATCGGGGGGCTCTGGAAACACCATATATTTT | TRBV19 | 15 | NA | once | TRBJ1-3
CASSSDRVVEAFF | TGTGCCAGCAGCTCGGACAGGGTGGTTGAAGCTTTCTTT | TRBV5-5 | 13 | TRBD1 | NA | TRBJ1-1
CASTNDRGAAQPQHF | TGTGCCAGCACTAATGACAGGGGTGCGGCTCAGCCCCAGCATTTT | TRBV28 | 15 | TRBD1 | NA | TRBJ1-5
CASSIRQGPYTGELFF | TGTGCCAGCAGCATCAGACAGGGGCCTTACACCGGGGAGCTGTTTTTT | TRBV14 | 16 | TRBD1 | NA | TRBJ2-2
CASSGTGGPDYGYTF | TGTGCCAGCAGCGGTACAGGGGGCCCGGACTATGGCTACACCTTC | TRBV9 | 15 | TRBD1 | NA | TRBJ1-2
CASSLQPRQGAWADTQYF | TGCGCCAGCAGTCTCCAACCCAGGCAGGGGGCATGGGCAGATACGCAGTATTTT | TRBV5-1 | 18 | TRBD1 | NA | TRBJ2-3
CASSPSPDTQYF | TGTGCCAGCAGCCCCTCCCCAGATACGCAGTATTTT | TRBV3-1/TRBV3-2 | 12 | NA | NA | TRBJ2-3
CAWNPGQGEEKLFF | TGTGCCTGGAACCCGGGACAGGGTGAGGAAAAACTGTTTTTT | TRBV30 | 14 | TRBD1 | NA | TRBJ1-4
CASSPGAGDYGYTF | TGCGCCAGCAGCCCCGGGGCGGGAGACTATGGCTACACCTTC | TRBV5-1 | 14 | NA | few | TRBJ1-2
CASSPGQPPASEAFF | TGTGCCAGCTCACCAGGACAGCCTCCCGCCTCTGAAGCTTTCTTT | TRBV18 | 15 | NA | NA | TRBJ1-1
CAWSGSDYTDTQYF | TGTGCCTGGAGTGGTAGCGACTACACAGATACGCAGTATTTT | TRBV30 | 14 | NA | NA | TRBJ2-3
CASSQQTSGNPGELFF | TGCGCCAGCAGCCAGCAGACTAGCGGGAACCCCGGGGAGCTGTTTTTT | TRBV4-3 | 16 | TRBD2 | NA | TRBJ2-2